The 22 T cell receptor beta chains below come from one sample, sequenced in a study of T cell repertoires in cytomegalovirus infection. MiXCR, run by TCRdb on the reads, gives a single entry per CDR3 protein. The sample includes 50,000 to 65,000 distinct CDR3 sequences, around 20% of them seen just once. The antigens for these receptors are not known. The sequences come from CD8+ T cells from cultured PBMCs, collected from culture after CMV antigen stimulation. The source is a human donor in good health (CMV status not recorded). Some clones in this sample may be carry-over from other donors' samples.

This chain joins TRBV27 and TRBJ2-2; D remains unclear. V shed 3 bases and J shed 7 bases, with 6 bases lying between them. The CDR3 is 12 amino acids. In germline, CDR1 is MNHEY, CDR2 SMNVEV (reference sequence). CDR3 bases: TGTGCCAGCAGTTTGAATCGCGGGGAGCTGTTTTTT. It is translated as CASSLNRGELFF.

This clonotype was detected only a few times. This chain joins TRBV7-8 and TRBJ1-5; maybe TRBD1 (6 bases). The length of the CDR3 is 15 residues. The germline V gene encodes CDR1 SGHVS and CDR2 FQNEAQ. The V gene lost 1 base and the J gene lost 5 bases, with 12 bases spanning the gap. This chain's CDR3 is CASSLVSRGDQPQHF. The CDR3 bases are TGTGCCAGCAGCTTAGTTTCCAGGGGTGATCAGCCCCAGCATTTT.

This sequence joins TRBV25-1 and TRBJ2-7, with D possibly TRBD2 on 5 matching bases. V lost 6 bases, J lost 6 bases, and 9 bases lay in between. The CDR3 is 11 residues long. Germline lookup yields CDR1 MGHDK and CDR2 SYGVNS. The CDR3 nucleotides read TGTGCCAGCAGGCAAGGAGGCGAGCAGTACTTC. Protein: CASRQGGEQYF.

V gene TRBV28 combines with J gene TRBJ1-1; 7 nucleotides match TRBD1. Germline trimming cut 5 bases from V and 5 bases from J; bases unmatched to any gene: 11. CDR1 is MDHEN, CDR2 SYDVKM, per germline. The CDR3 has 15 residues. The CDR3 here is CASSLVGGTATEAFF. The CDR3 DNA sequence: TGTGCCAGCAGTCTCGTGGGTGGGACAGCGACTGAAGCTTTCTTT. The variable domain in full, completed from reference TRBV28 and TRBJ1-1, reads DVKVTQSSRYLVKRTGEKVFLECVQDMDHENMFWYRQDPGLGLRLIYFSYDVKMKEKGDIPEGYSVSREKKERFSLILESASTNQTSMYLCASSLVGGTATEAFFGQGTRLTVV.

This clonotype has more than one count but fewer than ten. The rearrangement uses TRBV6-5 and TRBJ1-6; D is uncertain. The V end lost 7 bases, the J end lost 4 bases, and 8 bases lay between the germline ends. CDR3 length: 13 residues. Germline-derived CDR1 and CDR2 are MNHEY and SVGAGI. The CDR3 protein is CASKRSYNSPLHF. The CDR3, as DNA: TGTGCCAGCAAGCGAAGTTATAATTCACCCCTCCACTTT.

CDR3 in DNA: TGTGCCAGCAGCTTGCCGGGGCCCGCATATGAGCAGTTCTTC. It specifies CASSLPGPAYEQFF. The gene calls are TRBV7-2 and TRBJ2-1, with D perhaps given as TRBD1 or TRBD2 (5 bases each). The CDR3 is made up of 14 amino acids. Germline lookup yields CDR1 SGHTA and CDR2 FQGNSA. V lost 3 bases to trimming and J lost 8 bases, with 14 bases between them.

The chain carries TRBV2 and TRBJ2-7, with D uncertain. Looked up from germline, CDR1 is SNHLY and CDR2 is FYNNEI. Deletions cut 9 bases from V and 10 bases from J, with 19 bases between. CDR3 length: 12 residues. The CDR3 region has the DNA TGTGCCAGAAAGAAGGCCTTCTCCGAACAGTACTTC. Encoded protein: CARKKAFSEQYF.

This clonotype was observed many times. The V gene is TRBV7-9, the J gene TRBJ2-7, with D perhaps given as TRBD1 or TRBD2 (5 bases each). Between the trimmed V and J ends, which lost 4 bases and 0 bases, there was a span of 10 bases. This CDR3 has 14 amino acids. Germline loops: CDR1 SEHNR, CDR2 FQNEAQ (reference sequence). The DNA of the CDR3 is TGTGCCAGCAGCTCCTGGGACCACTCCTACGAGCAGTACTTC. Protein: CASSSWDHSYEQYF.

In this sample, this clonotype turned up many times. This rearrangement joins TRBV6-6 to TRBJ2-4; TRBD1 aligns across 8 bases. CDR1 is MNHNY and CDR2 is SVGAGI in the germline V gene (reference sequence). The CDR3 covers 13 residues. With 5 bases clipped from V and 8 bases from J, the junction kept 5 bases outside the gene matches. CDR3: CASSPGQGHIQYF. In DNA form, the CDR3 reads TGTGCCAGCAGTCCTGGACAGGGCCACATTCAGTACTTC.

The CDR3 is CASSPRDGMAGVPYEQYF. The CDR3 DNA sequence: TGTGCCAGCAGTCCTAGGGATGGGATGGCGGGAGTGCCATACGAGCAGTACTTC. V is TRBV7-9 and J is TRBJ2-7; 7 bases are a match to TRBD2. The trim removed 6 bases at V and 4 bases at J, leaving 21 bases unmatched. Germline V CDR1 and CDR2: SEHNR, FQNEAQ (reference sequence). CDR3 length: 18 amino acids.

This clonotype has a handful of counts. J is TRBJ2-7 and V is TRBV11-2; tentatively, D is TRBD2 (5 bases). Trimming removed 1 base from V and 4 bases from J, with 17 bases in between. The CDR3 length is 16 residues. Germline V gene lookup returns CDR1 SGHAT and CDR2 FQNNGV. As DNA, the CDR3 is TGTGCCAGCAGCTTAGCAGGCGGAAGGGCGGGTTACGAGCAGTACTTC. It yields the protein CASSLAGGRAGYEQYF. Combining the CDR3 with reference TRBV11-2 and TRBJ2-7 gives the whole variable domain EAGVAQSPRYKIIEKRQSVAFWCNPISGHATLYWYQQILGQGPKLLIQFQNNGVVDDSQLPKDRFSAERLKGVDSTLKIQPAKLEDSAVYLCASSLAGGRAGYEQYFGPGTRLTVT.

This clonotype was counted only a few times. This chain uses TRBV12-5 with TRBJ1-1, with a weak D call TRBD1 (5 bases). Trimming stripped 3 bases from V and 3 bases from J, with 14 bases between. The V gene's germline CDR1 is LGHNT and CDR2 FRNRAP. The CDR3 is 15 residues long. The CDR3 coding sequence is TGTGCTAGTGGTTTAGGGGATAGGGCGGACACTGAAGCTTTCTTT. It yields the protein CASGLGDRADTEAFF.

The CDR3 region is CASGLAGGRVEQFF. In DNA, the CDR3 is TGTGCCAGCGGGCTAGCGGGAGGCCGTGTTGAGCAGTTCTTC. The chain employs TRBV11-2 and TRBJ2-1; 11 bases map to TRBD2. There are 14 residues in the CDR3. Germline V CDR1 and CDR2: SGHAT, FQNNGV. The trim removed 8 bases at V and 9 bases at J, leaving 9 bases unmatched.

CDR3 DNA sequence: TGTGCCAGCAGTTTTATCGTCCACGAGCAGTACTTC. This translates into CASSFIVHEQYF. The chain has TRBV12-3 or TRBV12-4 and TRBJ2-7; unclear D gene. V was trimmed by 3 bases and J by 5 bases, leaving 8 bases between them. This CDR3 is 12 amino acids long.

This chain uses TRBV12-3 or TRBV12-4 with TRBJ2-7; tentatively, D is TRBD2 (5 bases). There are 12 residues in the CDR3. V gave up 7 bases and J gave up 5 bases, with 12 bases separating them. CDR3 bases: TGTGCCAGCACCCTCGGAGGCCACGAGCAGTACTTC. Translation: CASTLGGHEQYF.

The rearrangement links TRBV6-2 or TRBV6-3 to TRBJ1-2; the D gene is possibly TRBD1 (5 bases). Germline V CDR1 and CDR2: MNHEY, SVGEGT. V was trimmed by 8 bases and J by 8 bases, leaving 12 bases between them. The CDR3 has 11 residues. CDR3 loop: CASARAAGYTF. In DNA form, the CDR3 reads TGTGCCAGCGCCAGGGCGGCGGGCTACACCTTC.

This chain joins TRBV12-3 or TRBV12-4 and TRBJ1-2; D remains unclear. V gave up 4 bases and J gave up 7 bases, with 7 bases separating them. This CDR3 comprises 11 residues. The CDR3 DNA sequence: TGTGCCAGCAGTTCCCCAGTTGGCTACACCTTC. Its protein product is CASSSPVGYTF.

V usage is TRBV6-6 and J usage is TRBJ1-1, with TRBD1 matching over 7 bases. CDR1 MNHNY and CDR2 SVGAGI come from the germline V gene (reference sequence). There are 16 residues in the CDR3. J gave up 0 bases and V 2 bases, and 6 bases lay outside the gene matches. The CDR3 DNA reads TGTGCCAGCAGTTACACACCGGGACAGTTGAACACTGAAGCTTTCTTT. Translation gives CASSYTPGQLNTEAFF.

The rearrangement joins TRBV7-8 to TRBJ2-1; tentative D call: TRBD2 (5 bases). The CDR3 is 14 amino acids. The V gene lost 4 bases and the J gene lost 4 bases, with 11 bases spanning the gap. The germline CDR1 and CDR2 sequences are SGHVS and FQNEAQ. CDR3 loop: CASSSVEDYNEQFF. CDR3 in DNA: TGTGCCAGCAGCTCCGTGGAGGATTACAATGAGCAGTTCTTC. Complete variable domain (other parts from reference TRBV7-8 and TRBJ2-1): GAGVSQSPRYKVAKRGQDVALRCDPISGHVSLFWYQQALGQGPEFLTYFQNEAQLDKSGLPSDRFFAERPEGSVSTLKIQRTQQEDSAVYLCASSSVEDYNEQFFGPGTRLTVL.

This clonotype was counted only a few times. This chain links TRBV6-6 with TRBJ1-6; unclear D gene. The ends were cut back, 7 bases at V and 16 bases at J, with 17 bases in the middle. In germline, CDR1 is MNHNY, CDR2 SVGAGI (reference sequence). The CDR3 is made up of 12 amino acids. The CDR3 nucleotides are TGTGCCAGCACCTATGGCAGTCTGGGTCTCCACTTT. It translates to CASTYGSLGLHF.

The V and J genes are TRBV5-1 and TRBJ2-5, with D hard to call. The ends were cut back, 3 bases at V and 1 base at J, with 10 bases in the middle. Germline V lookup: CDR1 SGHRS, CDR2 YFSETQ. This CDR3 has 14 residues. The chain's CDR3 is CASSSGHTQETQYF. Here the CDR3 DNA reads TGCGCCAGCAGCTCCGGCCACACCCAAGAGACCCAGTACTTC.

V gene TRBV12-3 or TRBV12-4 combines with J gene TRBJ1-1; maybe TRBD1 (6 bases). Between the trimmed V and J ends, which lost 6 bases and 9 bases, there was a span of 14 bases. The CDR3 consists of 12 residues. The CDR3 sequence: CASSTHRVQAFF. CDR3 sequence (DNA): TGTGCCAGCAGCACCCACAGGGTTCAAGCTTTCTTT.